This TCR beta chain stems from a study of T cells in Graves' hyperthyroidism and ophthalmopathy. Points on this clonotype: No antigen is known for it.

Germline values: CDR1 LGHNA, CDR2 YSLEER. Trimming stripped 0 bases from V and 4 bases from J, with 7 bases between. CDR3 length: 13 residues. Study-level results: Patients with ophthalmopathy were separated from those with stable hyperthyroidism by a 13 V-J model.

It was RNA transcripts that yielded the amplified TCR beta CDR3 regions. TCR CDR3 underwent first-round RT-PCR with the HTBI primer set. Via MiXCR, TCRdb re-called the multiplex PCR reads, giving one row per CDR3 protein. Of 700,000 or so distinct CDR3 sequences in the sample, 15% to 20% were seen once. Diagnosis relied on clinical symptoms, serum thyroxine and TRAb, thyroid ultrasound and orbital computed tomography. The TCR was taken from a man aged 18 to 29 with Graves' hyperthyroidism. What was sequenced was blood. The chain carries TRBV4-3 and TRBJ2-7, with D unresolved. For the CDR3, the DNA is TGCGCCAGCAGCCAAGATTCGACTTACGAGCAGTACTTC. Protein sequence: CASSQDSTYEQYF.